Below, one T cell receptor (beta chain) is given with its context. The antigen is not known. This sample is part of a study of cytomegalovirus exposure and HLA in healthy donors. Study-wide results and caveats: Analysis was carried out at a later point, and it linked a missense DCLRE1C variant to TCR beta V- and J-gene trimming. Among TCR beta chains of equal frequency, HLA-associated ones were more clonally expanded in a later analysis.

Use of 60 Vbeta and 13 Jbeta primers characterized the PCR. Assay used: immunoSEQ multiplex PCR; TCRdb lists only in-frame clones, some missing. Counted here are under 200,000 clones, around four fifths occurring once; the ten biggest clones make up roughly 2.6%. The donors (healthy individuals) were bone marrow donors. The sequenced sample consisted of PBMCs. This sequence was found in a woman between 50 and 59 years old in good health and CMV-seropositive.

The CDR3 sequence is CASSLEGDSPIRELFF. In DNA, the CDR3 is TGTGCCAGCAGCTTGGAAGGGGACAGTCCCATCAGGGAGCTGTTTTTT. The V call is TRBV5-4, the J call TRBJ2-2; 7 positions agree with TRBD1. The CDR3 is 16 amino acids. Germline CDR1 reads SGHNT; CDR2 reads YYREEE (reference sequence). V was clipped by 0 bases and J by 9 bases; unmatched bases: 11.